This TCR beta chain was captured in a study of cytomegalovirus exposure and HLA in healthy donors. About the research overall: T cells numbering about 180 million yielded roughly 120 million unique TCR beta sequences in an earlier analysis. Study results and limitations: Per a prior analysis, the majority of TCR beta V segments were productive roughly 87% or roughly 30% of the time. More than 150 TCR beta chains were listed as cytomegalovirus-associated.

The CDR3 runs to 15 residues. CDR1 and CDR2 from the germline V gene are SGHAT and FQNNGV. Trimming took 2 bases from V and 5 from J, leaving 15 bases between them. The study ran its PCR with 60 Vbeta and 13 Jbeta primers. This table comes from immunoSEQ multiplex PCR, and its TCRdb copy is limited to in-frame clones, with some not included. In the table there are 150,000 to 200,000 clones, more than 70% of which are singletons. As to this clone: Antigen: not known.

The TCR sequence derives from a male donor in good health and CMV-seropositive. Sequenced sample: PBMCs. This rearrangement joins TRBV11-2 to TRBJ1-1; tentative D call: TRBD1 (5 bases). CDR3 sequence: CASSLLGLPGTEAFF. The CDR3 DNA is TGTGCCAGCAGCTTACTGGGGCTCCCTGGAACTGAAGCTTTCTTT.